What follows is one T cell receptor beta chain and its context. Its antigen is unidentified. Second-dose intervals of approximately 4 or approximately 12 weeks were pooled. V was clipped by 5 bases and J by 0 bases, with 29 bases between them. From germline, CDR1 is MDHEN and CDR2 SYDVKM. The CDR3 length is 21 residues. The data were obtained in a study of T cell responses to AZD1222 COVID-19 vaccine. Some clones are missing from TCRdb's copy, which holds only in-frame ones; the method was immunoSEQ multiplex PCR. The table includes tens of thousands of clones, roughly 85% detected once. General study findings and limits: Seropositive AZD1222 recipients at baseline numbered only 6 or 7.

V gene TRBV28 combines with J gene TRBJ1-5, with a possible D match to TRBD1 (6 bases). This receptor was taken from an adult who received the AZD1222 COVID-19 vaccine. Source: peripheral blood, taken 28 days after the second AZD1222 dose. The CDR3 loop is CASSPWTDQSSVVDSNQPQHF. The CDR3 nucleotides are TGTGCCAGCAGTCCCTGGACAGACCAAAGTTCGGTGGTGGATAGCAATCAGCCCCAGCATTTT.